Below are 18 T cell receptor beta chains sequenced from a single sample in a study of T cells in Graves' hyperthyroidism and ophthalmopathy. Researchers amplified the TCR beta CDR3 regions from RNA transcripts. A first-round RT-PCR of the TCR CDR3 used the HTBI primer set. Via MiXCR, TCRdb re-called the multiplex PCR reads, giving one row per CDR3 protein. The data show 500,000 to 600,000 distinct CDR3 sequences, 16% seen once. Sequences were obtained from blood. The source is a woman aged 18-29 years with Graves' hyperthyroidism.

The chain links TRBV9 to TRBJ1-5; the D gene is possibly TRBD1 (5 bases). Germline loops: CDR1 SGDLS, CDR2 YYNGEE. The V and J ends lost 7 bases and 3 bases respectively, with 14 bases between them. This CDR3 has 14 residues. The CDR3 spells CASSLTANNQPQHF. The CDR3 DNA sequence: TGTGCCAGCTCTTTGACAGCCAACAATCAGCCCCAGCATTTT.

CDR3 residues: CASSSDDERPATYEQYF. DNA for the CDR3: TGTGCCAGCAGCTCTGATGACGAGCGTCCTGCAACCTACGAGCAGTACTTC. This chain connects TRBV5-4 to TRBJ2-7; D is undetermined. The germline V and J ends were trimmed by 3 bases and 2 bases, with 21 bases remaining between them. The V gene's germline CDR1 is SGHNT and CDR2 YYREEE (reference sequence). This CDR3 is built from 17 residues.

This clonotype was picked up many times. The chain has TRBV3-1 and TRBJ2-7; the D gene is possibly TRBD1 (5 bases). The germline CDR1 and CDR2 sequences are LGHDT and YNNKEL (reference sequence). The CDR3 is made up of 15 amino acids. V dropped 1 base and J dropped 4 bases, with 14 bases sitting between them. The CDR3 loop reads CASSQAAGMEYEQYF. The CDR3 bases are TGTGCCAGCAGCCAAGCGGCAGGGATGGAGTACGAGCAGTACTTC.

This clonotype has a count of ten or more. The gene calls are TRBV20-1 and TRBJ2-5, with D maybe TRBD1 (6 bases). The germline V gene encodes CDR1 DFQATT and CDR2 SNEGSKA (reference sequence). This CDR3 comprises 12 residues. The V end lost 7 bases, the J end lost 1 base, and 10 bases lay between the germline ends. The CDR3 spells CSGARGQETQYF. CDR3 in DNA: TGCAGTGGGGCCAGGGGCCAAGAGACCCAGTACTTC.

There are a few counts of this clonotype. V and J are TRBV18 and TRBJ2-3, with 12 nucleotides matching TRBD2. Germline V gives CDR1 KGHSH, CDR2 LQKENI. The length of the CDR3 is 17 residues. Trimming at V came to 2 bases and at J to 7 bases, leaving 10 bases not matched to a gene. The CDR3 sequence: CASSPRGLAGGPHTQYF. The CDR3 DNA is TGTGCCAGCTCACCAAGGGGCCTAGCGGGGGGGCCGCATACGCAGTATTTT.

This clonotype was observed at least ten times. The chain uses TRBV19 and TRBJ1-2; 8 positions match TRBD1. The germline V gene encodes CDR1 LNHDA and CDR2 SQIVND (reference sequence). The CDR3 has 14 amino acids. V trimming: 7 bases; J trimming: 4 bases; junction bases outside the gene matches: 8. Written as DNA, the CDR3 is TGTGCCAGTAAGCCGGGACAGGTTCGCTATGGCTACACCTTC. It specifies CASKPGQVRYGYTF.

This clonotype was found many times. The chain uses TRBV20-1 and TRBJ2-5; D is unresolved. V lost 5 bases to trimming and J lost 2 bases, with 15 bases between them. This CDR3 region has 14 residues. The germline V gene has CDR1 DFQATT and CDR2 SNEGSKA (reference sequence). The CDR3 DNA sequence: TGCAGTGCTTGGGGAATGGTGGATCAAGAGACCCAGTACTTC. Encoded protein: CSAWGMVDQETQYF.

This clonotype showed up many times. The rearrangement links TRBV27 to TRBJ2-7, with a possible D match to TRBD1 (5 bases). Germline values: CDR1 MNHEY, CDR2 SMNVEV (reference sequence). V lost 5 bases to trimming and J lost 5 bases, with 10 bases between them. The CDR3 has 12 amino acids. DNA of the CDR3: TGTGCCAGCAGTAACCTCAGGGACGAGCAGTACTTC. This encodes CASSNLRDEQYF.

This clonotype occurred a few times. This chain links TRBV6-4 with TRBJ2-7, with 7 bases aligning to TRBD1. Trimming took 6 bases from V and 2 from J; bases not matched to a gene: 10. The CDR3 totals 15 residues. Germline CDR1 MRHNA, CDR2 SNTAGT. Here the CDR3 DNA reads TGTGCCAGCAGACCCGGGACAGTGAACCCCTACGAGCAGTACTTC. Its protein product is CASRPGTVNPYEQYF.

The chain couples TRBV6-2 or TRBV6-3 to TRBJ1-1, with unresolved D. The CDR3 extends over 14 amino acids. Trimming removed 6 bases at V and 1 base at J, with 12 bases between. Germline CDR1 is MNHEY and CDR2 is SVGEGT. CDR3 protein: CASRDQEQNTEAFF. Here the CDR3 DNA reads TGTGCCAGCAGAGACCAGGAGCAGAACACTGAAGCTTTCTTT.

This clonotype was recorded many times. The chain joins TRBV15 to TRBJ2-5; D may be TRBD2 (5 bases). Trimming left V 2 bases short and J 7 bases short, with 11 bases between. The CDR3 extends over 13 amino acids. Germline V gives CDR1 LNHNV, CDR2 YYDKDF (reference sequence). This chain's CDR3 is CATSRPDSLTQYF. The CDR3 DNA is TGTGCCACCAGCAGACCGGACTCGCTGACCCAGTACTTC.

This sequence joins TRBV6-1 and TRBJ2-2; the match to TRBD1 covers 12 bases. Germline V gene lookup returns CDR1 MNHNS and CDR2 SASEGT. The CDR3 runs 16 residues. With 7 bases clipped from V and 7 bases from J, the junction kept 10 bases outside the gene matches. This CDR3 reads CASIPRDRGHHGELFF. The DNA for the CDR3 is TGTGCCAGCATTCCCAGGGACAGGGGGCATCACGGGGAGCTGTTTTTT.

This clonotype came up a few times. The chain couples TRBV7-6 to TRBJ2-1; 7 bases are a match to TRBD2. The CDR3 has 16 amino acids. After removal of 5 bases from V and 0 bases from J, the junction contained 7 bases not matched to a gene. CDR1 and CDR2 from the germline V gene are SGHVS and FNYEAQ. The CDR3 nucleotides are TGTGCCAGCAGCCAGTTCCGACTAGCCTCCTACAATGAGCAGTTCTTC. Its protein product is CASSQFRLASYNEQFF. Supplemented by reference TRBV7-6 and TRBJ2-1, the full variable domain reads GAGVSQSPRYKVTKRGQDVALRCDPISGHVSLYWYRQALGQGPEFLTYFNYEAQQDKSGLPNDRFSAERPEGSISTLTIQRTEQRDSAMYRCASSQFRLASYNEQFFGPGTRLTVL.

The chain links TRBV12-3 or TRBV12-4 to TRBJ2-5, with D possibly matching TRBD1 (5 bases). The ends were cut back, 6 bases at V and 5 bases at J, with 13 bases in the middle. CDR3 length: 13 residues. CDR3 sequence (DNA): TGTGCCAGCAGGCCTCAGGGTTCGGAGACCCAGTACTTC. Translating gives CASRPQGSETQYF.

This clonotype was observed many times. The CDR3 bases are TGTGCCAGCTCACCACTACAGGGGGCCGGGTCACCCCTCCACTTT. Its protein is CASSPLQGAGSPLHF. This rearrangement joins TRBV18 to TRBJ1-6; 9 positions match TRBD1. Per the germline V gene, CDR1 is KGHSH and CDR2 is LQKENI. The J segment lost 10 bases and the V segment lost 1 base, leaving 5 bases of the junction unmatched. The CDR3 runs 15 residues.

This clonotype was seen many times. This chain links TRBV27 with TRBJ2-3; 10 nucleotides match TRBD2. Germline V gene sequence: CDR1 MNHEY, CDR2 SMNVEV (reference sequence). The CDR3 consists of 17 residues. V lost 6 bases to trimming and J lost 0 bases; unmatched junction nucleotides: 9. This chain's CDR3 is CASRTHSGRVSTDTQYF. In nucleotides, the CDR3 is TGTGCCAGCAGGACGCACAGCGGGAGGGTTAGCACAGATACGCAGTATTTT.

Points on this clonotype: Relative to the germline gene, one junction end is altered; a read error may explain this. CDR3 protein: CATSDGGQETQCF. In DNA form, the CDR3 reads TGTGCCACCTCCGATGGGGGACAAGAGACCCAGTGCTTC. The chain employs TRBV24-1 and TRBJ2-5; TRBD1 might be the D (6 bases). Looked up from germline, CDR1 is KGHDR and CDR2 is SFDVKD. The CDR3 contains 13 residues.

V gene TRBV20-1 combines with J gene TRBJ1-2, with 9 bases lining up with TRBD1. Trimming at V came to 8 bases and at J to 6 bases, leaving 10 bases not matched to a gene. This CDR3 is built from 13 residues. In germline, CDR1 is DFQATT, CDR2 SNEGSKA (reference sequence). The CDR3 nucleotides are TGCAGTCCAATCCGGGACAGGGATGATGGCTACACCTTC. Amino acids: CSPIRDRDDGYTF.